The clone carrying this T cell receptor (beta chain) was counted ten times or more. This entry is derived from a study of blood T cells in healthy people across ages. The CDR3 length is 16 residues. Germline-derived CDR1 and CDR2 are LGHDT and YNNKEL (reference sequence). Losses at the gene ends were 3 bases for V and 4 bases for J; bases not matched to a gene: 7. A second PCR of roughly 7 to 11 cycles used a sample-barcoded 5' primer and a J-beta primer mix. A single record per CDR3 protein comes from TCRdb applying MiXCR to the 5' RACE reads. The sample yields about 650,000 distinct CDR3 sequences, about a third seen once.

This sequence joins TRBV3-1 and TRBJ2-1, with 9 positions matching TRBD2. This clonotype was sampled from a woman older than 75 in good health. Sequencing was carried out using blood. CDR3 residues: CASSQSAAGGYNEQFF. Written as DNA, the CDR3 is TGTGCCAGCAGCCAGAGCGCTGCGGGGGGGTACAATGAGCAGTTCTTC.